Each of the 9 T cell receptor beta chains below was sequenced from the same sample in a study of neurological immune-mediated disorders. Via MiXCR, TCRdb re-called the 5' RACE reads, giving one row per CDR3 protein. Of more than 45,000 distinct CDR3 sequences listed, over 9% are singletons. The sample consisted of PBMCs. Every receptor here comes from a woman aged 40 to 50 with HTLV-1-associated myelopathy (HAM/TSP).

As to this clonotype: As the CDR3 is not closed by the conserved phenylalanine or tryptophan, this likely results from a read error. The DNA is omitted, as the CDR3 cannot be located on it reliably, and the CDR3 follows TCRdb's listing. This chain uses TRBV6-2 or TRBV6-3 with TRBJ1-1; the table assigns TRBD1, which was not confirmed against the DNA. The CDR3 is 14 residues long, counting both termini. In germline, CDR1 is MNHEY, CDR2 SVGEGT. CDR3 amino acids: CASSYLQANTEALL.

The table lists this clonotype with many counts. This chain uses TRBV19 with TRBJ2-4, with 7 bases that match TRBD2. Germline trimming cut 1 base from V and 0 bases from J; bases unmatched to any gene: 6. CDR1 is LNHDA and CDR2 is SQIVND in the germline V gene (reference sequence). There are 17 residues in the CDR3. The CDR3, as DNA: TGTGCCAGTAGTATAGCGGGGGGAGGGTTAGCCAAAAACATTCAGTACTTC. Its protein product is CASSIAGGGLAKNIQYF.

This clonotype appeared many times. J is TRBJ2-2 and V is TRBV5-1; D remains unclear. CDR1 and CDR2 (germline): SGHRS, YFSETQ. Trimming left V 0 bases short and J 0 bases short, with 9 bases between. This CDR3 contains 16 residues. The CDR3 is CASSLDTGSNTGELFF. The CDR3 bases are TGCGCCAGCAGCTTGGACACGGGCTCGAACACCGGGGAGCTGTTTTTT.

In this sample, this clonotype turned up many times. The rearrangement joins TRBV20-1 to TRBJ1-5; 7 bases agree with TRBD1. The length of the CDR3 is 13 residues. The junction had 5 bases not matched to a gene; V was cut back by 6 bases and J by 3 bases. Germline assignment: CDR1 DFQATT and CDR2 SNEGSKA (reference sequence). CDR3 in DNA: TGCAGTGCAGCGACAGGGACCAATCAGCCCCAGCATTTT. This gives the protein CSAATGTNQPQHF.

This clonotype was seen repeatedly, ten times or more. The chain uses TRBV6-2 or TRBV6-3 and TRBJ2-7, with 8 nucleotides matching TRBD1. Germline loops: CDR1 MNHEY, CDR2 SVGEGT. The junction had 5 bases not matched to a gene; V was cut back by 8 bases and J by 2 bases. This CDR3 is built from 13 residues. The CDR3 nucleotides are TGTGCCAGCGACAGGGGAGCTACCTACGAGCAGTACTTC. Translating gives CASDRGATYEQYF.

This clonotype was observed at least ten times. This sequence joins TRBV29-1 and TRBJ2-1; 8 bases align to TRBD1. This CDR3 has 14 amino acids. Per the germline V gene, CDR1 is SQVTM and CDR2 is ANQGSEA. The ends lost 3 bases at V and 8 bases at J; junction bases unmatched: 9. As DNA, the CDR3 is TGCAGCGTTGAGGGTCATCAGGGGGCGGATGAGCAGTTCTTC. Protein sequence: CSVEGHQGADEQFF.

This clonotype was observed many times. This chain uses TRBV27 with TRBJ2-3; the D gene could be TRBD1 or TRBD2 (6 bases each). The ends were cut back, 5 bases at V and 9 bases at J, with 12 bases in the middle. The CDR3 is 12 residues long. The germline V gene encodes CDR1 MNHEY and CDR2 SMNVEV (reference sequence). Written as DNA, the CDR3 is TGTGCCAGCAGTGGCGGAGGGGGGACGCAGTATTTT. As protein: CASSGGGGTQYF.

This clonotype was seen at least ten times. This chain uses TRBV12-3 or TRBV12-4 with TRBJ2-7; 9 bases line up with TRBD2. The CDR3 is 14 residues long. V gave up 2 bases and J gave up 2 bases; unmatched junction bases: 1. CDR3 in DNA: TGTGCCAGCAGTTTACTAGCGGGAACCTACGAGCAGTACTTC. Translated, it gives CASSLLAGTYEQYF.

At least ten counts were recorded for this clonotype. The rearrangement links TRBV4-2 to TRBJ1-1; unclear D gene. The CDR3 runs to 14 residues. V was clipped by 3 bases and J by 6 bases, with 14 bases between them. The germline CDR1 and CDR2 sequences are LGHNA and YNFKEQ. CDR3 amino acids: CASSQSARVPEAFF. For the CDR3, the DNA is TGTGCCAGCAGCCAGTCAGCGAGGGTCCCTGAAGCTTTCTTT.